The next 13 T cell receptor beta chains were all read from a single sample in a study of T cells in Graves' hyperthyroidism and ophthalmopathy. TCR beta CDR3 sequences were amplified from RNA transcripts. Carried out on the TCR CDR3, a first-round RT-PCR used the HTBI primer set. TCRdb recomputed calls from the multiplex PCR reads with MiXCR, one row per CDR3 protein. Of under 500,000 distinct CDR3 sequences in the sample, about 14% were seen once. Sample: blood. The receptors were sampled from a man between 50 and 59 years old with Graves' ophthalmopathy.

This chain links TRBV6-2 or TRBV6-3 with TRBJ2-2; TRBD2 matches at 15 bases. V lost 6 bases, J lost 5 bases, and 4 bases stayed unmatched. The V gene's germline CDR1 is MNHEY and CDR2 SVGEGT. This CDR3 comprises 16 residues. The CDR3 DNA sequence: TGTGCCAGCAGAATAGGACTAGCGGGAGGGACCGGGGAGCTGTTTTTT. The encoded protein is CASRIGLAGGTGELFF.

This clonotype turned up a few times. The rearrangement joins TRBV19 to TRBJ2-1; D possibly uses TRBD1 or TRBD2 (5 bases each). This CDR3 spans 16 amino acids. Germline V gives CDR1 LNHDA, CDR2 SQIVND (reference sequence). Trimming removed 5 bases at V and 4 bases at J, with 18 bases between. DNA of the CDR3: TGTGCCAGTAGTCCCTCCGGGACGCGACCTTACAATGAGCAGTTCTTC. Translated, it gives CASSPSGTRPYNEQFF.

This clonotype was found a few times. The rearrangement joins TRBV29-1 to TRBJ1-3, with D possibly TRBD1 on 5 matching bases. Germline CDR1 is SQVTM and CDR2 is ANQGSEA. V lost 5 bases and J 0 bases, leaving 11 bases between the germline ends. The length of the CDR3 is 14 residues. In DNA, the CDR3 is TGCAGCGTTTACAGGCAACCCTCTGGAAACACCATATATTTT. Translation: CSVYRQPSGNTIYF.

This clonotype was seen ten or more times. This chain uses TRBV11-2 with TRBJ2-7, with D unresolved. In germline, CDR1 is SGHAT, CDR2 FQNNGV. This CDR3 is 13 amino acids long. V lost 5 bases to trimming and J lost 7 bases, with 15 bases between them. The CDR3 region has the DNA TGTGCCAGCAGCCCCCGGGCTCCTGGGGAGCAGTACTTC. It is translated as CASSPRAPGEQYF.

At least ten counts were recorded for this clonotype. The chain carries TRBV7-9 and TRBJ2-7; 9 bases fit TRBD2. V shed 7 bases, J shed 5 bases, and the junction held 12 bases outside the gene matches. This CDR3 is built from 15 residues. CDR1 is SEHNR and CDR2 is FQNEAQ in the germline V gene (reference sequence). The CDR3 region has the DNA TGTGCCAGCACCCCCCAGCGGGAGGTTGTCCACGAGCAGTACTTC. This translates into CASTPQREVVHEQYF.

A remark on this clonotype: A read error may be the cause here, since a much bigger clone is one base away. The chain uses TRBV3-1 and TRBJ2-1; 8 bases agree with TRBD2. Germline lookup yields CDR1 LGHDT and CDR2 YNNKEL (reference sequence). CDR3 length: 13 amino acids. Unmatched junction bases numbered 7, after V lost 5 bases and J lost 10 bases. The CDR3 sequence: CASSEAGEGEQFF. The CDR3 DNA sequence: TGTGCCAGCAGCGAAGCGGGAGAGGGCGAGCAGTTCTTC.

Only a few counts were recorded for this clonotype. This sequence joins TRBV5-1 and TRBJ1-4; D is unresolved. V gave up 0 bases and J gave up 3 bases, with 9 bases separating them. CDR3 size: 15 residues. The germline V gene encodes CDR1 SGHRS and CDR2 YFSETQ. CDR3 region: CASSLEGLANEKLFF. In DNA, the CDR3 is TGCGCCAGCAGCTTGGAGGGTTTGGCTAATGAAAAACTGTTTTTT.

This clonotype was recorded many times. This chain uses TRBV15 with TRBJ2-4; D is uncertain. Trimming took 6 bases from V and 2 from J, leaving 14 bases between them. This CDR3 has 15 amino acids. CDR1 is LNHNV, CDR2 YYDKDF, per germline (reference sequence). This CDR3 reads CATRTPLGPKNIQYF. The CDR3 DNA sequence: TGTGCCACCAGGACCCCCCTTGGGCCCAAAAACATTCAGTACTTC.

This clonotype was seen only a few times. The chain links TRBV19 to TRBJ2-3; no clear D gene. Germline loops: CDR1 LNHDA, CDR2 SQIVND (reference sequence). V was cut by 6 bases and J by 8 bases, with 12 bases left in between. CDR3 length: 12 amino acids. The CDR3 spells CASRDSTGTQYF. The CDR3 region has the DNA TGTGCCAGTAGGGATTCGACGGGTACGCAGTATTTT.

This clonotype was detected many times. The chain joins TRBV9 to TRBJ1-1; D may be TRBD1 (5 bases). V gave up 0 bases and J gave up 6 bases, with 15 bases separating them. Germline values: CDR1 SGDLS, CDR2 YYNGEE. The CDR3 is 15 residues long. The CDR3 is CASSVAEGPNAEAFF. CDR3 sequence (DNA): TGTGCCAGCAGCGTAGCGGAGGGACCCAACGCTGAAGCTTTCTTT. The complete variable domain, with remaining parts taken from reference TRBV9 and TRBJ1-1, reads DSGVTQTPKHLITATGQRVTLRCSPRSGDLSVYWYQQSLDQGLQFLIQYYNGEERAKGNILERFSAQQFPDLHSELNLSSLELGDSALYFCASSVAEGPNAEAFFGQGTRLTVV.

This clonotype was detected many times. The chain uses TRBV10-3 and TRBJ2-5; 7 bases match TRBD1. The CDR3 covers 13 residues. Losses at the gene ends were 7 bases for V and 1 base for J; bases not matched to a gene: 3. The germline V gene encodes CDR1 ENHRY and CDR2 SYGVKD. The CDR3 spells CAIKGQVQETQYF. The CDR3 region has the DNA TGTGCCATCAAAGGACAGGTCCAAGAGACCCAGTACTTC.

In this sample, this clonotype turned up many times. This sequence joins TRBV11-3 and TRBJ2-7, with TRBD1 matching over 9 bases. The CDR3 covers 14 residues. From germline, CDR1 is SGHNT and CDR2 YENEEA. With V trimmed by 5 bases and J by 5 bases, 7 bases remained unmatched. In DNA form, the CDR3 reads TGTGCCAGCAGCAAAAGACAGGGGGTAGACGAGCAGTACTTC. Amino acid sequence: CASSKRQGVDEQYF.

DNA for the CDR3: TGTGCCAGCAGCCCTGGATATTCCCCCGGGGAGCTGTTTTTT. Its translation is CASSPGYSPGELFF. The V and J genes are TRBV3-1 and TRBJ2-2; D unresolved. V lost 4 bases, J lost 6 bases, and 12 bases lay in between. Germline-derived CDR1 and CDR2 are LGHDT and YNNKEL (reference sequence). There are 14 residues in the CDR3.